Sequencing of this T cell receptor beta chain was carried out in a study of T-cell memory formation after mild COVID-19. MiXCR was run by TCRdb on the 5' RACE reads, yielding one entry per CDR3 protein. The repertoire holds a few hundred thousand distinct CDR3 sequences, with about a sixth as singletons. This clonotype was sampled from a young man who had mild COVID-19 (a few samples of this study predate the infection). Cell type and time point are not known. Sequencing input: PBMCs or a T cell subset sorted from them (not recorded which).

The CDR3 sequence is CASRTGGLGYGYTF. For the CDR3, the DNA is TGTGCCAGCAGGACAGGGGGGCTAGGTTATGGCTACACCTTC. V is TRBV7-2 and J is TRBJ1-2, with 9 bases identical to TRBD1. This CDR3 has 14 amino acids. Germline V gives CDR1 SGHTA, CDR2 FQGNSA. With V trimmed by 6 bases and J by 5 bases, 7 bases remained unmatched.